The 30 T cell receptor beta chains in this list originate from one sample, sequenced in a study of PD-L1 blockade in urothelial cancer. TCRdb keeps only in-frame clones here, not all; method: immunoSEQ multiplex PCR. Here the sample spans roughly 45,000 clones, approximately 78% being singletons. Time point defined: peripheral blood 6 weeks after treatment start. The specimen was PBMCs, collected around atezolizumab (anti-PD-L1) treatment. The receptors stem from a man aged 55 to 70 with urothelial cancer.

V usage is TRBV5-6 and J usage is TRBJ1-6; D is undetermined. Trimming removed 0 bases at V and 7 bases at J, with 17 bases between. CDR3 length: 17 residues. Germline values: CDR1 SGHDT, CDR2 YYEEEE. The CDR3 coding sequence is TGTGCCAGCAGCTTGGGACCGGAGGACGCCGCCAATTCACCCCTCCACTTT. Its protein is CASSLGPEDAANSPLHF.

The V gene is TRBV14, the J gene TRBJ1-6; 9 bases agree with TRBD1. J lost 8 bases, V lost 4 bases, and 9 bases had no gene match. This CDR3 spans 16 amino acids. Germline V gene data show CDR1 as SGHDN and CDR2 as FVKESK. CDR3 loop: CASSLRTGAVDSPLHF. DNA for the CDR3: TGTGCCAGCAGCCTCAGGACAGGGGCGGTCGATTCACCCCTCCACTTT.

The chain employs TRBV15 and TRBJ2-1; TRBD2 matches at 14 bases. The CDR3 consists of 21 residues. From germline, CDR1 is LNHNV and CDR2 YYDKDF (reference sequence). Trimming at V came to 2 bases and at J to 0 bases, leaving 12 bases not matched to a gene. DNA for the CDR3: TGTGCCACCAGCAGAACCCCGGGGACTAGCGGGAGTCCAACCTCCTACAATGAGCAGTTCTTC. It specifies CATSRTPGTSGSPTSYNEQFF.

The chain has TRBV5-5 and TRBJ1-5, with 7 bases aligning to TRBD1. CDR1 and CDR2 from the germline V gene are SGHKS and YYEKEE (reference sequence). This CDR3 has 13 residues. V dropped 4 bases and J dropped 6; count of bases not matched to a gene: 4. CDR3 in amino acids: CASSPGTVQPQHF. CDR3 coding DNA: TGTGCCAGCAGCCCCGGGACAGTTCAGCCCCAGCATTTT.

The chain combines TRBV6-1 with TRBJ1-5; D unresolved. There are 13 residues in the CDR3. V lost 8 bases, J lost 3 bases, and 11 bases lay in between. The V gene's germline CDR1 is MNHNS and CDR2 SASEGT. The CDR3 DNA reads TGTGCCAGCGTTTACCGAGACAATCAGCCCCAGCATTTT. Amino acids: CASVYRDNQPQHF.

As to this clone: Other DNA sequences from this sample encode an identical CDR3 as well. This chain connects TRBV5-1 to TRBJ2-3; 11 bases agree with TRBD2. Germline CDR1 and CDR2: SGHRS and YFSETQ. The CDR3 totals 16 residues. The V and J ends lost 0 bases and 3 bases, in that order; junction bases with no gene match: 3. The chain's CDR3 is CASSLGGTSGTDTQYF. Here the CDR3 DNA reads TGCGCCAGCAGCTTGGGTGGGACTAGCGGTACAGATACGCAGTATTTT.

This sequence joins TRBV19 and TRBJ2-1, with D perhaps matching TRBD2 (7 bases). Germline CDR1 LNHDA, CDR2 SQIVND (reference sequence). Trimming removed 3 bases at V and 8 bases at J, with 8 bases between. This CDR3 contains 12 residues. This chain's CDR3 is CASSMGGHEQFF. CDR3 sequence (DNA): TGTGCCAGTAGTATGGGGGGGCATGAGCAGTTCTTC.

The chain has TRBV2 and TRBJ2-1; tentative D call: TRBD2 (5 bases). CDR1 is SNHLY, CDR2 FYNNEI, per germline. There are 14 residues in the CDR3. Between the trimmed V and J ends, which lost 0 bases and 9 bases, there was a span of 12 bases. The CDR3 nucleotides are TGTGCCAGCAGTGAAGCGATAGCTAGCTCTGAGCAGTTCTTC. Translated, it gives CASSEAIASSEQFF.

The genes are TRBV7-8 and TRBJ1-2, with 7 bases fitting TRBD1. The germline V gene has CDR1 SGHVS and CDR2 FQNEAQ. The CDR3 sequence is 12 residues long. The J segment lost 3 bases and the V segment lost 6 bases, leaving 1 base of the junction unmatched. As DNA, the CDR3 is TGTGCCAGCAGGGGGACAGACTATGGCTACACCTTC. The encoded protein is CASRGTDYGYTF.

V is TRBV5-6 and J is TRBJ2-5, with D maybe TRBD2 (6 bases). In germline, CDR1 is SGHDT, CDR2 YYEEEE. Deletions cut 4 bases from V and 5 bases from J, with 15 bases between. The CDR3 covers 14 residues. The CDR3 reads CASSLDQGGETQYF. The CDR3 bases are TGTGCCAGCAGCCTTGACCAGGGAGGTGAGACCCAGTACTTC.

This clone was observed a handful of times. Here the CDR3 DNA reads TGTGCCAGCAGTATGCAGGGTCGGAACGGGGAGCTGTTTTTT. Its protein product is CASSMQGRNGELFF. V and J are TRBV28 and TRBJ2-2; D possibly corresponds to TRBD1 (5 bases). CDR1 and CDR2 from the germline V gene are MDHEN and SYDVKM. Trimming shortened V by 5 bases and J by 7 bases, and 14 bases separated the two germline ends. The CDR3 runs to 14 residues.

This chain uses TRBV30 with TRBJ2-6, with a weak D call TRBD1 (5 bases). The CDR3 runs to 15 residues. V lost 1 base and J 2 bases, leaving 9 bases between the germline ends. Germline V CDR1 and CDR2: GTSNPN, SVGIG (reference sequence). CDR3 sequence: CAWSAGKAGANVLTF. CDR3 sequence (DNA): TGTGCCTGGAGTGCAGGGAAGGCTGGGGCCAACGTCCTGACTTTC.

The chain joins TRBV28 to TRBJ2-7; D might be TRBD1 (6 bases). In germline, CDR1 is MDHEN, CDR2 SYDVKM. CDR3 length equals 13 residues. V lost 5 bases and J lost 1, with 9 bases in between. This chain's CDR3 is CASSPTGSYEQYF. The CDR3 coding sequence is TGTGCCAGCAGTCCCACAGGGTCCTACGAGCAGTACTTC.

The V gene is TRBV29-1, the J gene TRBJ2-7, with TRBD2 matching 14 bases. The CDR3 is made up of 13 amino acids. Germline V gene sequence: CDR1 SQVTM, CDR2 ANQGSEA. J lost 7 bases, V lost 7 bases, and 6 bases had no gene match. For the CDR3, the DNA is TGCAGCGCCCGACTAGCGGGAGGGAGTGAGCAGTACTTC. Translating gives CSARLAGGSEQYF.

This sequence joins TRBV5-5 and TRBJ2-3; D may be TRBD2 (7 bases). The CDR3 loop spans 16 amino acids. Trimming pared 2 bases from V and 4 bases from J, leaving 17 bases between. Germline CDR1 reads SGHKS; CDR2 reads YYEKEE (reference sequence). CDR3 in DNA: TGTGCCAGCAGCTTTCTACCGGGGGGCCCCTCAGATACGCAGTATTTT. Translation: CASSFLPGGPSDTQYF.

This rearrangement joins TRBV5-1 to TRBJ1-5; D is undetermined. Per the germline V gene, CDR1 is SGHRS and CDR2 is YFSETQ. The V end lost 4 bases, the J end lost 2 bases, and 13 bases lay between the germline ends. CDR3 length equals 15 residues. CDR3 residues: CASSPEGLGNQPQHF. The CDR3 region has the DNA TGCGCCAGCAGCCCGGAGGGTTTGGGCAATCAGCCCCAGCATTTT.

The chain uses TRBV11-2 and TRBJ2-3; a weak D match, TRBD2 (5 bases). Trimming pared 1 base from V and 1 base from J, leaving 9 bases between. Germline V gene lookup returns CDR1 SGHAT and CDR2 FQNNGV. The CDR3 is made up of 15 amino acids. The CDR3 reads CASSLVLRGTDTQYF. In nucleotides, the CDR3 is TGTGCCAGCAGCTTAGTCCTGCGGGGCACAGATACGCAGTATTTT.

Only a few counts were recorded for this clone. This rearrangement joins TRBV6-1 to TRBJ2-5; tentative D call: TRBD2 (5 bases). CDR1 and CDR2 from the germline V gene are MNHNS and SASEGT. This CDR3 spans 14 amino acids. V lost 7 bases and J 6 bases, leaving 18 bases between the germline ends. CDR3 sequence (DNA): TGTGCCAGCACCCCCGAGGGCTTTGTAAAGACCCAGTACTTC. Translated: CASTPEGFVKTQYF.

The chain joins TRBV25-1 to TRBJ2-2; D gene uncertain. The CDR3 covers 12 residues. Germline-derived CDR1 and CDR2 are MGHDK and SYGVNS. V was clipped by 8 bases and J by 2 bases, with 6 bases between them. The CDR3 nucleotides read TGTGCCAGCCGTGTAAACACCGGGGAGCTGTTTTTT. Protein: CASRVNTGELFF.

The chain combines TRBV29-1 with TRBJ1-2; D unclear. V was pared by 2 bases and J by 5 bases, with 6 bases between. CDR3 length: 11 residues. Germline assignment: CDR1 SQVTM and CDR2 ANQGSEA. The CDR3 region has the DNA TGCAGCGTTGAATTTGCGTATGGCTACACCTTC. It specifies CSVEFAYGYTF.

The gene calls are TRBV7-2 and TRBJ2-7; 7 bases fit TRBD1. Germline V CDR1 and CDR2: SGHTA, FQGNSA. Trimming removed 5 bases from V and 0 bases from J; junction bases left unmatched: 7. CDR3 length equals 15 residues. The CDR3 is CASSPGGRISYEQYF. CDR3 sequence (DNA): TGTGCCAGCAGCCCAGGGGGACGGATCTCCTACGAGCAGTACTTC.

V gene TRBV6-1 combines with J gene TRBJ1-2; 10 positions match TRBD1. Germline lookup yields CDR1 MNHNS and CDR2 SASEGT. The CDR3 is 15 residues long. V gave up 5 bases and J gave up 3 bases; unmatched junction bases: 6. CDR3 sequence reads: CASSSGTGDYYGYTF. CDR3 nucleotide sequence: TGTGCCAGCAGTTCCGGGACAGGGGACTACTATGGCTACACCTTC.

J is TRBJ1-5 and V is TRBV19; possible D gene TRBD1, 6 bases. The CDR3 loop spans 16 amino acids. V was trimmed by 5 bases and J by 2 bases, leaving 16 bases between them. Germline V lookup: CDR1 LNHDA, CDR2 SQIVND (reference sequence). The CDR3 reads CASSSGGGVGNQPQHF. The DNA for the CDR3 is TGTGCCAGTAGTTCGGGAGGGGGAGTGGGCAATCAGCCCCAGCATTTT.

V gene TRBV5-5 combines with J gene TRBJ1-6; the D gene is possibly TRBD1 (5 bases). CDR3 length: 16 amino acids. V shed 0 bases and J shed 7 bases, with 14 bases lying between them. CDR1 is SGHKS and CDR2 is YYEKEE in the germline V gene (reference sequence). The chain's CDR3 is CASSLAGRGQNSPLHF. CDR3 sequence (DNA): TGTGCCAGCAGCTTGGCCGGGAGGGGTCAGAATTCACCCCTCCACTTT.

This chain uses TRBV28 with TRBJ2-7; the match to TRBD1 covers 8 bases. Per the germline V gene, CDR1 is MDHEN and CDR2 is SYDVKM. This CDR3 has 14 amino acids. After removal of 4 bases from V and 5 bases from J, the junction contained 7 bases not matched to a gene. CDR3 DNA sequence: TGTGCCAGCAGTTCTAGGACAGGGAGGAACGAGCAGTACTTC. The encoded protein is CASSSRTGRNEQYF.

Only a few counts were recorded for this clone. The chain links TRBV30 to TRBJ1-2; 7 bases agree with TRBD1. Germline CDR1 GTSNPN, CDR2 SVGIG (reference sequence). This CDR3 spans 13 amino acids. V shed 3 bases, J shed 5 bases, and the junction held 6 bases outside the gene matches. This CDR3 is CAWRGNRGYGYTF. DNA of the CDR3: TGTGCCTGGAGAGGAAACAGGGGATATGGCTACACCTTC.

This chain joins TRBV5-1 and TRBJ2-2, with 8 bases lining up with TRBD1. The ends lost 4 bases at V and 5 bases at J; junction bases unmatched: 4. CDR3 size: 14 residues. Germline loops: CDR1 SGHRS, CDR2 YFSETQ. CDR3 residues: CASSKDRETGELFF. CDR3 DNA: TGCGCCAGCAGCAAGGACAGGGAAACCGGGGAGCTGTTTTTT.

The J gene is TRBJ2-3, the V gene TRBV7-2, with 12 nucleotides matching TRBD1. V shed 4 bases and J 10 bases; nucleotides not matched to a gene: 9. The germline V gene encodes CDR1 SGHTA and CDR2 FQGNSA. The CDR3 runs 15 residues. CDR3 DNA: TGTGCCAGCAGCTCGGGACAGGGGGCGCTGCGGGCGCAGTATTTT. It codes for CASSSGQGALRAQYF.

In its sample, this clone was seen once. The J gene is TRBJ2-3, the V gene TRBV19; 10 bases match TRBD2. V gave up 6 bases and J gave up 3 bases; unmatched junction bases: 9. The CDR3 is 16 amino acids. CDR1 is LNHDA and CDR2 is SQIVND in the germline V gene (reference sequence). CDR3: CASSRPSGRPTDTQYF. The CDR3 coding sequence is TGTGCCAGTAGCCGTCCTAGCGGGAGACCAACAGATACGCAGTATTTT.

V is TRBV5-1 and J is TRBJ1-4; TRBD1 aligns across 7 bases. CDR1 is SGHRS, CDR2 YFSETQ, per germline. V shed 0 bases and J 7 bases; nucleotides not matched to a gene: 0. There are 13 residues in the CDR3. The CDR3 loop is CASSLAGGEKLFF. The CDR3 DNA follows: TGCGCCAGCAGCTTGGCAGGGGGTGAAAAACTGTTTTTT. The whole variable domain, remainder taken from reference TRBV5-1 and TRBJ1-4, is KAGVTQTPRYLIKTRGQQVTLSCSPISGHRSVSWYQQTPGQGLQFLFEYFSETQRNKGNFPGRFSGRQFSNSRSEMNVSTLELGDSALYLCASSLAGGEKLFFGSGTQLSVL.